This is a list of T cell receptor beta chains from one sample in a study of T cell repertoires in cytomegalovirus infection. A single record per CDR3 protein comes from TCRdb applying MiXCR to the reads. Of 200,000 to 300,000 distinct CDR3 sequences listed, approximately 9.2% are singletons. The sample was PBMCs. These receptors all come from a human donor in good health (CMV status not recorded). Some clones in this sample may be carry-over from other donors' samples. Each CDR3 is given without its conserved first and last residue.

>TRBV7-2|TRBJ2-7
ASRPGTGAPYEQY
>TRBV7-4|TRBJ2-3
ASSFTSGGASDTQY
>TRBV7-9|TRBJ2-3
ASSLQGWADTQY
>TRBV28|TRBJ2-1
ASSLPGLGEQF
>TRBV27|TRBJ1-2
ASSTLQGFGGYT
>TRBV28|TRBJ1-1
ASSSTPGQGSQETRLNTEAF
>TRBV6-2/TRBV6-3|TRBJ1-1
ASSYAQGQNTEAF
>TRBV7-2|TRBJ2-1
ASSQQIQGNEQF
>TRBV7-2|TRBJ1-1
ASSLVVGDEAF
>TRBV6-2/TRBV6-3|TRBJ2-1
ASSFGTSGAGFPEQF
>TRBV6-2/TRBV6-3|TRBJ2-7
ASSRTPGTSAYSYEQY
>TRBV4-3|TRBJ2-3
ASSQADTQY
>TRBV5-1|TRBJ2-2
ASRGGGLNTGELF
>TRBV20-1|TRBJ2-7
SARRAGAYEQY
>TRBV7-2|TRBJ1-1
ASSLAGGRRETEAF
>TRBV4-1|TRBJ2-3
ASSQELLAGGGDTQY
>TRBV6-2/TRBV6-3|TRBJ2-7
ASSYIRAGGYEQY
>TRBV7-2|TRBJ2-5
ASSLVSGVIQETQY
>TRBV4-3|TRBJ2-6
ASSPYLGGLSSRANVLT
>TRBV19|TRBJ2-5
ASSIGGHQETQY
>TRBV7-3|TRBJ2-1
ASSLNRGAYNEQF
>TRBV6-2/TRBV6-3|TRBJ2-5
ASSYGGGVGEETQY
>TRBV7-8|TRBJ1-4
ASSLEWGAGEKLF
>TRBV28|TRBJ1-2
ATLRGEGYGYT
>TRBV7-2|TRBJ2-4
ASSLSGGARNIQY
>TRBV19|TRBJ2-1
ASSIENTAAQF
>TRBV12-3/TRBV12-4|TRBJ2-7
ASSLMQYEQY
>TRBV19|TRBJ2-2
ASSIWTGGGKLNTGELF
>TRBV12-3/TRBV12-4|TRBJ2-3
ASSLSGGADTQY
>TRBV7-7|TRBJ2-2
ASSLMTGGASGELF
>TRBV28|TRBJ1-4
ASFTSVNEKLF
>TRBV27|TRBJ1-2
ASSLYPQGSYGYT
>TRBV7-9|TRBJ2-3
ASSLTGVPTDTQY
>TRBV6-1|TRBJ2-1
ASKTTSGGAGNEQF
>TRBV27|TRBJ2-1
ASSPRTRNEQF
>TRBV30|TRBJ2-7
AWSDTQLTGNYEQY
>TRBV12-3/TRBV12-4|TRBJ1-5
ASSLRGQGVYRNQPQH
>TRBV5-1|TRBJ2-7
ASSDGTRRAEQY